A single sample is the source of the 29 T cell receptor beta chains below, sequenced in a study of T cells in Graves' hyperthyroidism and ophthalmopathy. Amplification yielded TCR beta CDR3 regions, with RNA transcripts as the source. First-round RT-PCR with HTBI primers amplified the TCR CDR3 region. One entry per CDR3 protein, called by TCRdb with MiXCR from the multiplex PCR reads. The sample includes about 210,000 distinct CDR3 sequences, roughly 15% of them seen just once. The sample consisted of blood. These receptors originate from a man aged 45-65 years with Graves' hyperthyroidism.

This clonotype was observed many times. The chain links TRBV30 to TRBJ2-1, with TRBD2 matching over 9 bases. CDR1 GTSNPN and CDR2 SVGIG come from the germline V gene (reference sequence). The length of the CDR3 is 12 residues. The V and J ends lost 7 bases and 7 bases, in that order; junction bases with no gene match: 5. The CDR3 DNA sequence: TGTGCCTCATGGACTAGCGATAATGAGCAGTTCTTC. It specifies CASWTSDNEQFF.

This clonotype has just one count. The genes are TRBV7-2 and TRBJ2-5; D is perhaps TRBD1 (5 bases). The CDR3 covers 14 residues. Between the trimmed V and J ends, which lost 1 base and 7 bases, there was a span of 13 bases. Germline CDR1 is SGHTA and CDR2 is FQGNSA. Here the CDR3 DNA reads TGTGCCAGCAGCTTAGGGCAGGGCCCGGGGACCCAGTACTTC. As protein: CASSLGQGPGTQYF.

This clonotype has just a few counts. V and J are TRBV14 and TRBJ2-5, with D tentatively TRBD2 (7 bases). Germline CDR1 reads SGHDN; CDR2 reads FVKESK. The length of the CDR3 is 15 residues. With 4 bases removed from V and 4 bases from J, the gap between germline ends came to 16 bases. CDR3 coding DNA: TGTGCCAGCAGCCCCAGGGGAGGGCGTAGAGAGACCCAGTACTTC. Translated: CASSPRGGRRETQYF. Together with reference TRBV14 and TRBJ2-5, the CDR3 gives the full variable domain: EAGVTQFPSHSVIEKGQTVTLRCDPISGHDNLYWYRRVMGKEIKFLLHFVKESKQDESGMPNNRFLAERTGGTYSTLKVQPAELEDSGVYFCASSPRGGRRETQYFGPGTRLLVL.

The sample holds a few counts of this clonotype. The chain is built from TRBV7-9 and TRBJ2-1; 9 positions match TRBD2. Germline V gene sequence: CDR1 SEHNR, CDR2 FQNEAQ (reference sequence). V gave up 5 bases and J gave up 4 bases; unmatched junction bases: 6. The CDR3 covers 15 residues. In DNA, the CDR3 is TGTGCCAGCAGCCCCTGGCGGGAGGGTTACAATGAGCAGTTCTTC. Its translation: CASSPWREGYNEQFF. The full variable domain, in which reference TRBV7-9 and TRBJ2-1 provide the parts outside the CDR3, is DTGVSQNPRHKITKRGQNVTFRCDPISEHNRLYWYRQTLGQGPEFLTYFQNEAQLEKSRLLSDRFSAERPKGSFSTLEIQRTEQGDSAMYLCASSPWREGYNEQFFGPGTRLTVL.

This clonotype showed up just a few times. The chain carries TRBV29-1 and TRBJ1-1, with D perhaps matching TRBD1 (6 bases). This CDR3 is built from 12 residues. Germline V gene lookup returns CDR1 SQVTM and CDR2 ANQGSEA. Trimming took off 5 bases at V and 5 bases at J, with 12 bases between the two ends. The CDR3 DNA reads TGCAGCGTTTCCCACAGGGATACTGAAGCTTTCTTT. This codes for CSVSHRDTEAFF.

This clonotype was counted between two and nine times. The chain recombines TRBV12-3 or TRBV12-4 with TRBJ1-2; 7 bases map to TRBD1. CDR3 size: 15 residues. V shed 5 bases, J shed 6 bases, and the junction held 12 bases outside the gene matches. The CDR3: CASSVDRVFSNGYTF. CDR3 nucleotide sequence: TGTGCCAGCAGTGTTGACAGGGTTTTTAGTAATGGCTACACCTTC.

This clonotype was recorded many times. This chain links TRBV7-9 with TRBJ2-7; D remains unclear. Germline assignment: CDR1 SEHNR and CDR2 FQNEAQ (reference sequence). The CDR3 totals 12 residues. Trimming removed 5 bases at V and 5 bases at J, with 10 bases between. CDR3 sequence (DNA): TGTGCCAGCAGCGATGCTCGTAACGAGCAGTACTTC. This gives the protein CASSDARNEQYF.

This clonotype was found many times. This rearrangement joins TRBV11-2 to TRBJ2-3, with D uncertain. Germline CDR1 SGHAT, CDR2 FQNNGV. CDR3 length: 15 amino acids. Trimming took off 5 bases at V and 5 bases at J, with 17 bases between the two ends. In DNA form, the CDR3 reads TGTGCCAGCAGCCCCCGGTTTAGTAGCCTAGATACGCAGTATTTT. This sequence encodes CASSPRFSSLDTQYF.

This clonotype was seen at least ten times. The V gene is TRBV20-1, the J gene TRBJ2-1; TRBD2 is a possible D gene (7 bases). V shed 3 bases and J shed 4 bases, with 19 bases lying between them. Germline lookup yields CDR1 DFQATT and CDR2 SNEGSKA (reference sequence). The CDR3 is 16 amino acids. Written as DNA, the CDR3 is TGCAGTGCTAGGCCCCACCAGGGGACTACGTACAATGAGCAGTTCTTC. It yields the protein CSARPHQGTTYNEQFF.

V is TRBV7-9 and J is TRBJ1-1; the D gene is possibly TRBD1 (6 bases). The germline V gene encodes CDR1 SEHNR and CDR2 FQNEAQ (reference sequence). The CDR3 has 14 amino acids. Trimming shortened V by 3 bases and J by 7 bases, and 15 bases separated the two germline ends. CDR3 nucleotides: TGTGCCAGCAGCTTCCTAGGGGGTGACGGTGAAGCTTTCTTT. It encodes CASSFLGGDGEAFF.

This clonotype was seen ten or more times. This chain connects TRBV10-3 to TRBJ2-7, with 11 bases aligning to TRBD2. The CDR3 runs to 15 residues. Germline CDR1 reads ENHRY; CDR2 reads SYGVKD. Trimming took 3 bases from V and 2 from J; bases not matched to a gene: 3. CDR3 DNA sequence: TGTGCCATCAGTGAAGGGACTAGCGGTGCCTACGAGCAGTACTTC. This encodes CAISEGTSGAYEQYF.

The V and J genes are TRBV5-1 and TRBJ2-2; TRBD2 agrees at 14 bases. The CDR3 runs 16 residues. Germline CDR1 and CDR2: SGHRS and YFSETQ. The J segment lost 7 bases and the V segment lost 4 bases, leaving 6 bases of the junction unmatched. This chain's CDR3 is CASSPGLAGDLGELFF. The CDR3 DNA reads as TGCGCCAGCAGCCCGGGACTAGCGGGAGACCTCGGGGAGCTGTTTTTT.

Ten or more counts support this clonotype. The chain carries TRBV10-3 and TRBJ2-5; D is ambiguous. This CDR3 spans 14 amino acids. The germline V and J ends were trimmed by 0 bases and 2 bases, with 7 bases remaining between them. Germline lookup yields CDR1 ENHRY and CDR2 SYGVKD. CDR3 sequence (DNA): TGTGCCATCAGTGAGTCGGCAGGACAAGAGACCCAGTACTTC. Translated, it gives CAISESAGQETQYF.

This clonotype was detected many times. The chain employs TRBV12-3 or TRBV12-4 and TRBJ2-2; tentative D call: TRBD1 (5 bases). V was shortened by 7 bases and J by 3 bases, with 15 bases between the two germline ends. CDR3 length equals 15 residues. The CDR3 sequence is CASTWGRTHTGELFF. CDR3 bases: TGTGCCAGCACTTGGGGCAGGACGCACACCGGGGAGCTGTTTTTT.

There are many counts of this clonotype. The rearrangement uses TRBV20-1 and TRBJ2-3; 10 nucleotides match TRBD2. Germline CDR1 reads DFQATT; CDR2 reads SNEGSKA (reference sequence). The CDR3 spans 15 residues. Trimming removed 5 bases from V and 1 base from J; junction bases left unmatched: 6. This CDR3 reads CSAQGLAGGTDTQYF. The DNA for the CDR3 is TGCAGTGCTCAAGGGCTAGCGGGAGGCACAGATACGCAGTATTTT.

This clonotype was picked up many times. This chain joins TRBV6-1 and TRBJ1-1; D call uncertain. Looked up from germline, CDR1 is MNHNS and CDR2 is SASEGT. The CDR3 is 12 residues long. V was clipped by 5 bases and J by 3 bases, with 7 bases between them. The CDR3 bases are TGTGCCAGCAGTACTGGATACACTGAAGCTTTCTTT. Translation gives CASSTGYTEAFF.

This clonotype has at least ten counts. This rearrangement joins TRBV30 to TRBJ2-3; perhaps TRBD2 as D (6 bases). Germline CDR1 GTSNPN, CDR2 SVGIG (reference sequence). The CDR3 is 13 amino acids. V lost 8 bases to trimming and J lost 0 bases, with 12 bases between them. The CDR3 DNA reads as TGTGCCAAGAGCGGAGGGAGCACAGATACGCAGTATTTT. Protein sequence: CAKSGGSTDTQYF.

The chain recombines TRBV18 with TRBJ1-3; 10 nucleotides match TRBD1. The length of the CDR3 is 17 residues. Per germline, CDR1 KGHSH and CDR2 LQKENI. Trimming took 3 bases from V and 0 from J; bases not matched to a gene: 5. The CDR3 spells CASSPDRGSLSGNTIYF. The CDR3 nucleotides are TGTGCCAGCTCACCGGACAGGGGGTCCCTCTCTGGAAACACCATATATTTT.

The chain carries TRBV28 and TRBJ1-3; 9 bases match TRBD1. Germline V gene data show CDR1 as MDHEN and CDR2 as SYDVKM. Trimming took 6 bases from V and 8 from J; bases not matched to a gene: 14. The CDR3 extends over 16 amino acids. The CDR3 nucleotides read TGTGCCAGCAGCACACGGACAGGGGCCTTAGGCGACACCATATATTTT. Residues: CASSTRTGALGDTIYF.

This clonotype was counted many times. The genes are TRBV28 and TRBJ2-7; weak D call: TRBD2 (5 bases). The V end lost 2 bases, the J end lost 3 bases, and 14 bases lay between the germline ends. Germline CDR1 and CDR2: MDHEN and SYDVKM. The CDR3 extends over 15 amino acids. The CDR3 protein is CASSLRSSRVYEQYF. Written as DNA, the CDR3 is TGTGCCAGCAGTTTAAGGTCTAGCCGAGTCTACGAGCAGTACTTC.

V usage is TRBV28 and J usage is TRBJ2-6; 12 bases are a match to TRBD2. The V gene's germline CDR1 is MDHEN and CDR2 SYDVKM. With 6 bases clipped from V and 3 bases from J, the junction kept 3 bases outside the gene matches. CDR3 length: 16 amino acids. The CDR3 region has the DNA TGTGCCAGCAGCTCGACTAGCGGGAGTGGGGCCAACGTCCTGACTTTC. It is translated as CASSSTSGSGANVLTF.

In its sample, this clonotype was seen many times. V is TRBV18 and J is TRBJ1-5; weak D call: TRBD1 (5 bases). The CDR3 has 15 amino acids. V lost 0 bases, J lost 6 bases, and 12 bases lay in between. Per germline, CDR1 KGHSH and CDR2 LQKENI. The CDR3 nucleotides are TGTGCCAGCTCACCACCCGGGCAGGGAGGTCAGCCCCAGCATTTT. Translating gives CASSPPGQGGQPQHF.

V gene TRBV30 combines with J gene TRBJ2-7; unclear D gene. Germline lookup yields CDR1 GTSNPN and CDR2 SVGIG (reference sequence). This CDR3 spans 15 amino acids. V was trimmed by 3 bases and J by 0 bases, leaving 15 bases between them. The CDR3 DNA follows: TGTGCCTGGAGAAACCCTTATTTGGGCTCCTACGAGCAGTACTTC. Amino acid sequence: CAWRNPYLGSYEQYF.

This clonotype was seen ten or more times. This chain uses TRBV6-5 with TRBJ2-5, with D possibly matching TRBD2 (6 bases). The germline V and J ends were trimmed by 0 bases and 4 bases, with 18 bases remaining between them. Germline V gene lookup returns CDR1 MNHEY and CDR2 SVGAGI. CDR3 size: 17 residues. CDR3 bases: TGTGCCAGCAGTTACTCGGCGGTAGCGGAAAGGGGAGAGACCCAGTACTTC. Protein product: CASSYSAVAERGETQYF.

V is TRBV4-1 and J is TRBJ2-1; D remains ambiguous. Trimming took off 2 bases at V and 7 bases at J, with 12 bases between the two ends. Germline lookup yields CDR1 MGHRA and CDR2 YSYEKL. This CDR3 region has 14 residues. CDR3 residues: CASSQPVRRNEQFF. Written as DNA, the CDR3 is TGCGCCAGCAGCCAACCGGTACGGCGAAATGAGCAGTTCTTC.

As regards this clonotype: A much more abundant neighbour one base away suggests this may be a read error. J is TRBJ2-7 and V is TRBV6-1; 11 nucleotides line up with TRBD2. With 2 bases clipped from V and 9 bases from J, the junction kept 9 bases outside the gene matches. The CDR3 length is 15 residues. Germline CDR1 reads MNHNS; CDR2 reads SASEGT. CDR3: CASSEKASGRTGQYF. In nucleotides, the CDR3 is TGTGCCAGCAGTGAAAAGGCTAGCGGGAGGACTGGGCAGTACTTC.

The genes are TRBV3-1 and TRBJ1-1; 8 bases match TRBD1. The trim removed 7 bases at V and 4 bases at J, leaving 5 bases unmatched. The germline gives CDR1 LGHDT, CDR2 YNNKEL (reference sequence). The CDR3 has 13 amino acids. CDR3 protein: CASNWGQATEAFF. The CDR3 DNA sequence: TGTGCCAGCAACTGGGGACAGGCCACTGAAGCTTTCTTT.

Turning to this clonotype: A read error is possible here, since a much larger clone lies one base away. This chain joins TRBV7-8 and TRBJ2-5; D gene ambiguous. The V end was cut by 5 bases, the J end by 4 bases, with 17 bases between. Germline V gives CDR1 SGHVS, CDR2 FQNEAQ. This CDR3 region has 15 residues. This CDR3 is CASSPQYTALETQYF. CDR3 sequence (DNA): TGTGCCAGCAGCCCCCAATACACCGCCTTAGAGACCCAGTACTTC.

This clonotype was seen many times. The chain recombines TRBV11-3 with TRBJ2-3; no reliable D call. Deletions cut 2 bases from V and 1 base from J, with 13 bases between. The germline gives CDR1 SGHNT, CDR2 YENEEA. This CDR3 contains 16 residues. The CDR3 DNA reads TGTGCCAGCAGCTTATTGAAGGGTATTGGCACAGATACGCAGTATTTT. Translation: CASSLLKGIGTDTQYF.